This T cell receptor beta chain appears in the sequencing data of a study of shared clonotypes between healthy human individuals. Turning to this clone: At one end, the junction sequence differs from germline, possibly due to a read error.

The naive CD8 fraction comprised CD45RO-negative cells positively selected for CCR7 and excluded terminally differentiated effector memory CD45RA+ cells. The genomic DNA of each subset was split evenly across several immunoSEQ plates. Profiled with immunoSEQ multiplex PCR; TCRdb holds only in-frame clones, not every one. This table holds some 2.1 million clones, approximately 92% found once. This CDR3 comprises 17 residues. In germline, CDR1 is MDHEN, CDR2 SYDVKM. The sequencing sample was made of naive CD8+ T cells from PBMCs. This receptor was identified in a man aged 18 to 29 in good health. Some clones in this sample may be carry-over from other donors' samples. The chain links TRBV28 to TRBJ2-3; TRBD1 matches at 12 bases. The CDR3 region has the DNA TGTGCCAGCACAACCCATCCCGGGACAGGGGGCACGGATACGCAGTATTTT. Encoded protein: CASTTHPGTGGTDTQYF.